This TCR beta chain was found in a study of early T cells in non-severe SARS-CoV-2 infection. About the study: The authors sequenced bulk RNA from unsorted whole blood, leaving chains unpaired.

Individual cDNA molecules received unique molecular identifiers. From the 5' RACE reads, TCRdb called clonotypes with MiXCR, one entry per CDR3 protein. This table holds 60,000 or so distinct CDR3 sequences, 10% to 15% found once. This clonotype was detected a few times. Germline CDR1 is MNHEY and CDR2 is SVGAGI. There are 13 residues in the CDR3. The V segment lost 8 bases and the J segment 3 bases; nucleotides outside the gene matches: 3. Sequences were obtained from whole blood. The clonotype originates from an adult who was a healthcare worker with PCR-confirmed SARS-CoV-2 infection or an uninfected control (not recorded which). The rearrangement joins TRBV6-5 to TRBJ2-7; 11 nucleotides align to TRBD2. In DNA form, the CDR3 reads TGTGCCAGCCAACTAGCGGGGGACTACGAGCAGTACTTC. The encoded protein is CASQLAGDYEQYF.